This T cell receptor (beta chain) was profiled in a study of T cell responses to AZD1222 COVID-19 vaccine. Study-wide findings and caveats: Spike-specific TCR breadth rose after two AZD1222 doses, and depth rose as well. The study found vaccine-associated CD4 TCRs spanning spike, dominant at 160-218 and 743-854.

V lost 4 bases and J 1 base, leaving 13 bases between the germline ends. The CDR3 extends over 15 amino acids. Germline V lookup: CDR1 LNHDA, CDR2 SQIVND (reference sequence). Profiled with immunoSEQ multiplex PCR; TCRdb holds only in-frame clones, not every one. This sample has about 170,000 clones, with around nine tenths found just once. Remarks on this clone: The antigen is unknown.

The chain is built from TRBV19 and TRBJ1-1, with D uncertain. The sequenced sample was peripheral blood, obtained on day 0 of AZD1222 vaccination. The source of this sequence is an adult in good health. DNA for the CDR3: TGTGCCAGTAGTACTGTGGCAGCCTCGAACACTGAAGCTTTCTTT. Amino acids: CASSTVAASNTEAFF. Drawing the rest from reference TRBV19 and TRBJ1-1, the complete variable domain is DGGITQSPKYLFRKEGQNVTLSCEQNLNHDAMYWYRQDPGQGLRLIYYSQIVNDFQKGDIAEGYSVSREKKESFPLTVTSAQKNPTAFYLCASSTVAASNTEAFFGQGTRLTVV.